This is a list of T cell receptor beta chains from one sample in a study of T-cell memory formation after mild COVID-19. TCRdb reprocessed the 5' RACE reads via MiXCR and lists one record per CDR3 protein. Of roughly 310,000 distinct CDR3 sequences in the sample, approximately 16% were seen once. Sequencing was performed on PBMCs or a T cell subset sorted from them (not recorded which). These TCRs come from a young man who had mild COVID-19 (a few samples of this study predate the infection). Cell type and time point are not known. Each CDR3 is given with its conserved first and last residue. The order of the fields is J gene, clone size, V gene, D gene, CDR3 DNA, CDR3 protein. The D gene is left open where the match is weak. Expanded clones are given a class, and other clones once, few, many or no size at all.

J gene: TRBJ2-5; clone size: few; V gene: TRBV7-3; D gene: -; CDR3 DNA: TGTGCCAGCAGTATGGCAGGGATCACGGAGACCCAGTACTTC; CDR3 protein: CASSMAGITETQYF
J gene: TRBJ1-1; clone size: -; V gene: TRBV20-1; D gene: -; CDR3 DNA: TGCAGTGCTAGTCTCGGGCCTGAAGCTTTCTTT; CDR3 protein: CSASLGPEAFF
J gene: TRBJ2-5; clone size: few; V gene: TRBV7-9; D gene: TRBD2; CDR3 DNA: TGTGCCAGCAGCATCCGGAGAACACTAGCGGGGGAAGAGACCCAGTACTTC; CDR3 protein: CASSIRRTLAGEETQYF
J gene: TRBJ2-1; clone size: -; V gene: TRBV6-5; D gene: TRBD2; CDR3 DNA: TGTGCCAGCAGTTACTCGCGGGGGGGCCGTGAGCAGTTCTTC; CDR3 protein: CASSYSRGGREQFF
J gene: TRBJ2-2; clone size: many; V gene: TRBV5-1; D gene: -; CDR3 DNA: TGCGCCAGCAGCTTGGCGGGGGTGAACACCGGGGAGCTGTTTTTT; CDR3 protein: CASSLAGVNTGELFF
J gene: TRBJ1-4; clone size: -; V gene: TRBV12-3/TRBV12-4; D gene: -; CDR3 DNA: TGTGCCAGCAGAACAGGGTCGGATGAAAAACTGTTTTTT; CDR3 protein: CASRTGSDEKLFF
J gene: TRBJ2-7; clone size: many; V gene: TRBV7-2; D gene: -; CDR3 DNA: TGTGCCAGCAGCATCTATGCGGGACAGTGGGACTACGAGCAGTACTTC; CDR3 protein: CASSIYAGQWDYEQYF
J gene: TRBJ1-6; clone size: -; V gene: TRBV4-3; D gene: -; CDR3 DNA: TGCGCCAGCAGCCAAGAGAACGGGTATAATTCACCCCTCCACTTT; CDR3 protein: CASSQENGYNSPLHF
J gene: TRBJ2-4; clone size: few; V gene: TRBV5-5; D gene: -; CDR3 DNA: TGTGCCAGCAGCTTGCTCGGGCAGGGTCTAGACATTCAGTACTTC; CDR3 protein: CASSLLGQGLDIQYF
J gene: TRBJ2-7; clone size: -; V gene: TRBV6-2/TRBV6-3; D gene: -; CDR3 DNA: TGTGCCCTTCGATCGACCGGGGGCTCCTACGAGCAGTACTTC; CDR3 protein: CALRSTGGSYEQYF
J gene: TRBJ1-2; clone size: -; V gene: TRBV11-2; D gene: TRBD1; CDR3 DNA: TGTGCCAGCAGCTTGGGCCCTGGACAGGGGCCGTGGGATGGCTACACCTTC; CDR3 protein: CASSLGPGQGPWDGYTF
J gene: TRBJ2-3; clone size: -; V gene: TRBV4-1; D gene: -; CDR3 DNA: TGCGCCAGCAGCCAAGTTGAAGGGACAGATACGCAGTATTTT; CDR3 protein: CASSQVEGTDTQYF
J gene: TRBJ2-7; clone size: few; V gene: TRBV5-1; D gene: TRBD1; CDR3 DNA: TGCGCCAGCAGCTTATCCGGGACAGGGGACGAGCAGTACTTC; CDR3 protein: CASSLSGTGDEQYF
J gene: TRBJ2-5; clone size: many; V gene: TRBV28; D gene: -; CDR3 DNA: TGTGCCAGCAGTTTATTGGGGGGCTTCCAAGAGACCCAGTACTTC; CDR3 protein: CASSLLGGFQETQYF
J gene: TRBJ1-1; clone size: few; V gene: TRBV20-1; D gene: -; CDR3 DNA: TGCAGTGCTAGCCGGGGGAACACTGAAGCTTTCTTT; CDR3 protein: CSASRGNTEAFF
J gene: TRBJ2-3; clone size: few; V gene: TRBV7-2; D gene: -; CDR3 DNA: TGTGCCAGCAGCTTAGCTAGAGCTTCCGATACGCAGTATTTT; CDR3 protein: CASSLARASDTQYF
J gene: TRBJ2-1; clone size: -; V gene: TRBV9; D gene: -; CDR3 DNA: TGTGCCAGCAGCGTAGCTCCTGGGACCTACAATGAGCAGTTCTTC; CDR3 protein: CASSVAPGTYNEQFF
J gene: TRBJ2-5; clone size: few; V gene: TRBV4-2; D gene: TRBD2; CDR3 DNA: TGTGCCAGCAGCCAATTAAGTATCGGGGGGATATCAACGAAGACCCAGTACTTC; CDR3 protein: CASSQLSIGGISTKTQYF
J gene: TRBJ1-5; clone size: few; V gene: TRBV4-1; D gene: -; CDR3 DNA: TGCGCCAGCAGCCCGACTTGGGGGGGCCAGCCCCAGCATTTT; CDR3 protein: CASSPTWGGQPQHF
J gene: TRBJ1-6; clone size: few; V gene: TRBV25-1; D gene: -; CDR3 DNA: TGTGCCAGCAGTGAACTGGGACCCCCGATGACCCTCCACTTT; CDR3 protein: CASSELGPPMTLHF
J gene: TRBJ1-2; clone size: few; V gene: TRBV7-9; D gene: -; CDR3 DNA: TGTGCCAGCAGCCCCGTAGAGGGGGTATTGGCCCGGTATGGCTACACCTTC; CDR3 protein: CASSPVEGVLARYGYTF
J gene: TRBJ1-2; clone size: -; V gene: TRBV10-3; D gene: -; CDR3 DNA: TGTGCCATCAGCGGCAATGACCGGGGCTATGGCTACACCTTC; CDR3 protein: CAISGNDRGYGYTF
J gene: TRBJ1-5; clone size: -; V gene: TRBV12-3/TRBV12-4; D gene: TRBD1; CDR3 DNA: TGTGCCAGCAGTTTTGTCGGGACAGTAGTTTTGCAGCCCCAGCATTTT; CDR3 protein: CASSFVGTVVLQPQHF
J gene: TRBJ1-6; clone size: once; V gene: TRBV12-3/TRBV12-4; D gene: TRBD1; CDR3 DNA: TGTGCCAGCAGTTTAGCGCGGTTTCAGGGACAGGTAAATTCACCCCTCCACTTT; CDR3 protein: CASSLARFQGQVNSPLHF
J gene: TRBJ2-1; clone size: many; V gene: TRBV6-2/TRBV6-3; D gene: TRBD2; CDR3 DNA: TGTGCCAGCAGTTACGGGTGGCGGGGGAACTACAATGAGCAGTTCTTC; CDR3 protein: CASSYGWRGNYNEQFF
J gene: TRBJ2-7; clone size: -; V gene: TRBV30; D gene: TRBD1; CDR3 DNA: TGTGCCTGGAAGGGGGACAGGGAGGGGGCCTACGAGCAGTACTTC; CDR3 protein: CAWKGDREGAYEQYF
J gene: TRBJ2-3; clone size: -; V gene: TRBV7-3; D gene: -; CDR3 DNA: TGTGCCAGCAGCACGAAAATGGCGGGGCCAGATACGCAGTATTTT; CDR3 protein: CASSTKMAGPDTQYF
J gene: TRBJ1-1; clone size: -; V gene: TRBV2; D gene: -; CDR3 DNA: TGTGCCAGCAGCCTCACGGGAGGGGAGACTGAAGCTTTCTTT; CDR3 protein: CASSLTGGETEAFF
J gene: TRBJ1-3; clone size: few; V gene: TRBV3-1; D gene: -; CDR3 DNA: TGTGCCAGCAGCCAGCCCCGGGACACCAGAAACACCATATATTTT; CDR3 protein: CASSQPRDTRNTIYF
J gene: TRBJ1-1; clone size: few; V gene: TRBV5-1; D gene: -; CDR3 DNA: TGCGCCAGCAGCGTCACCGGGACTCGAGACACTGAAGCTTTCTTT; CDR3 protein: CASSVTGTRDTEAFF
J gene: TRBJ2-1; clone size: many; V gene: TRBV12-3/TRBV12-4; D gene: -; CDR3 DNA: TGTGCCAGCAGTTTATTAGATGAGCAGTTCTTC; CDR3 protein: CASSLLDEQFF
J gene: TRBJ2-1; clone size: many; V gene: TRBV24-1; D gene: -; CDR3 DNA: TGTGCCACCAGTGATTTGGATGAGCAGTTCTTC; CDR3 protein: CATSDLDEQFF
J gene: TRBJ1-1; clone size: -; V gene: TRBV5-1; D gene: -; CDR3 DNA: TGCGCCAGCAGCTTCAGTAACCTGAACACTGAAGCTTTCTTT; CDR3 protein: CASSFSNLNTEAFF
J gene: TRBJ2-5; clone size: few; V gene: TRBV6-5; D gene: TRBD2; CDR3 DNA: TGTGCCAGCAGTTACCCTAGCGGGGGTGCATTTCAAGAGACCCAGTACTTC; CDR3 protein: CASSYPSGGAFQETQYF
J gene: TRBJ2-5; clone size: few; V gene: TRBV5-1; D gene: -; CDR3 DNA: TGCGCCGGACAGGCCAGGGCGGGTCGGGGGGAGACCCAGTACTTC; CDR3 protein: CAGQARAGRGETQYF
J gene: TRBJ1-1; clone size: few; V gene: TRBV12-3/TRBV12-4; D gene: TRBD1; CDR3 DNA: TGTGCCAGCAGTCCGCAGACAGGGCTCACTGAAGCTTTCTTT; CDR3 protein: CASSPQTGLTEAFF
J gene: TRBJ2-7; clone size: few; V gene: TRBV7-2; D gene: -; CDR3 DNA: TGTGCCAGCAGCTTGCGAGACGGGATAAAGTACTTC; CDR3 protein: CASSLRDGIKYF
J gene: TRBJ2-3; clone size: many; V gene: TRBV5-1; D gene: TRBD1; CDR3 DNA: TGCGCCAGCAGCGTCGGGACAGGCGGCACAGATACGCAGTATTTT; CDR3 protein: CASSVGTGGTDTQYF